This TCR beta chain stems from a study of T-cell reconstitution after alpha-beta-depleted transplantation in children. The study, taken as a whole, reports: Several hundred expanded graft clones reportedly gave rise to the alpha-beta T cells present about two months after transplant.

Concerning this clonotype itself: Its antigen remains unknown. A read error may be the cause here, since a much bigger clone is one base away.

This CDR3 comprises 15 residues. CDR1 is SGHVS, CDR2 FNYEAQ, per germline. Preparation of the TCRbeta library used unique molecular identifiers. One entry per CDR3 protein results from TCRdb running MiXCR on the PCR reads. The data hold 350,000 to 500,000 distinct CDR3 sequences, with about 45% observed a single time. The chain links TRBV7-6 to TRBJ1-1; the match to TRBD1 covers 8 bases. This TCR was sampled from a girl aged 2 to 9 with aplastic anemia, due to receive a stem cell transplant. This specimen consisted of PBMCs, obtained before TCRalphabeta/CD19-depleted stem cell transplant. CDR3 residues: CANSPSDRESAEAFF. The CDR3 DNA is TGTGCCAACAGCCCGTCGGACAGGGAGAGCGCTGAAGCTTTCTTT.